The clone carrying this T cell receptor beta chain has just a few counts. Its antigen is currently unknown. V was cut by 0 bases and J by 3 bases, with 13 bases left in between. CDR1 and CDR2 (germline): SQVTM, ANQGSEA. The CDR3 extends over 15 amino acids. This specimen belongs to a study of CD8+CD57+ T cells in acquired aplastic anemia. The wider study: The mean DNA yield obtained from sorted CD4+ and CD8+ cells came to about 3 ug. Reads per healthy sample averaged roughly 9.9 million (CD4+) and 11.0 million (CD8+). Regarding the study as a whole: The number of CD8+ CDR3 sequences shared by patients and controls was twenty-nine. Between the patient and control groups, CD8+ Simpson's diversity did not differ significantly.

Profiling of TCR beta VDJ combinations and CDR3 sequences used genomic DNA as template. Each CDR3 protein is one row after TCRdb ran MiXCR on the reads. The data contain approximately 160,000 distinct CDR3 sequences, approximately 40% of them singletons. This TCR was recovered from a human donor in good health. The V and J genes are TRBV29-1 and TRBJ2-3; the D gene is possibly TRBD2 (5 bases). The sequencing input was sorted CD4+, CD8+, or CD8+CD57+ T cells (not recorded which) from PBMCs. This chain's CDR3 is CSVEDRTRSTDTQYF. CDR3 bases: TGCAGCGTTGAAGATCGAACTAGGTCGACAGATACGCAGTATTTT.